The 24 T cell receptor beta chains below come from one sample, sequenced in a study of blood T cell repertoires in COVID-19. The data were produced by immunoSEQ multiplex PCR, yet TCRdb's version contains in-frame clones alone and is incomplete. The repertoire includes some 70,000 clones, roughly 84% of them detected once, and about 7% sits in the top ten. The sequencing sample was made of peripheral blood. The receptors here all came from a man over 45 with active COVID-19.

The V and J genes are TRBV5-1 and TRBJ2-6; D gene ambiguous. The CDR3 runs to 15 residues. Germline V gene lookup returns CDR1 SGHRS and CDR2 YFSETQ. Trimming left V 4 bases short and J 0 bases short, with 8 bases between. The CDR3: CASSPTASGANVLTF. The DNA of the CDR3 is TGCGCCAGCAGCCCAACAGCCTCTGGGGCCAACGTCCTGACTTTC.

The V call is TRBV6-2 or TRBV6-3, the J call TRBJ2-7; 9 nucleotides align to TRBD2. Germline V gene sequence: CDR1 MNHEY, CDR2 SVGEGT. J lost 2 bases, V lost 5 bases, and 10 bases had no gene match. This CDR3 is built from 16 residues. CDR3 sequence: CASSRRLAAETYEQYF. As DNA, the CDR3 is TGTGCCAGCAGTCGGAGACTAGCGGCCGAAACCTACGAGCAGTACTTC.

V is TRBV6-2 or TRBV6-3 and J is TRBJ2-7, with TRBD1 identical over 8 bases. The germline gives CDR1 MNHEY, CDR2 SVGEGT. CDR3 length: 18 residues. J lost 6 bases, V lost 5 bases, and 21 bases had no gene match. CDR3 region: CASSPRDRRGGTMLEQYF. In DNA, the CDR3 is TGTGCCAGCAGTCCCCGGGACAGGAGAGGAGGAACGATGCTCGAGCAGTACTTC.

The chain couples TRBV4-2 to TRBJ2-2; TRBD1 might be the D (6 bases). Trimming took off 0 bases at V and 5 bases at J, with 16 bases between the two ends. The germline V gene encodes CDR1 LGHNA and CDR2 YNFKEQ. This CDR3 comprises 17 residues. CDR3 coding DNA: TGTGCCAGCAGCCAAGAATCAACCAGGGGAGTGACCGGGGAGCTGTTTTTT. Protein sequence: CASSQESTRGVTGELFF.

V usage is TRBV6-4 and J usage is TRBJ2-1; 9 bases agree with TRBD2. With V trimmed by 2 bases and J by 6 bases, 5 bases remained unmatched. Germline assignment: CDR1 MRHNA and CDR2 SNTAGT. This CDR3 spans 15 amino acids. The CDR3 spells CASSDEGLAGNEQFF. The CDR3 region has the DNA TGTGCCAGCAGTGACGAGGGACTAGCAGGCAATGAGCAGTTCTTC.

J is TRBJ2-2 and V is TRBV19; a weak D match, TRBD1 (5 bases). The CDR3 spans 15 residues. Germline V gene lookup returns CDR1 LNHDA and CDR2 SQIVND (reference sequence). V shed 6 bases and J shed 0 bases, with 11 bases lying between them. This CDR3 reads CASRQQETNTGELFF. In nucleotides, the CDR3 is TGTGCCAGTAGGCAACAGGAGACGAACACCGGGGAGCTGTTTTTT.

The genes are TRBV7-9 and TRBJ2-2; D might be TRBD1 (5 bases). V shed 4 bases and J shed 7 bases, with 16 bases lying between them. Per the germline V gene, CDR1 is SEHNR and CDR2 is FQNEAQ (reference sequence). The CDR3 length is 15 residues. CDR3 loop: CASSSLQGYGGELFF. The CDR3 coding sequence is TGTGCCAGCAGCTCCCTTCAGGGATACGGCGGGGAGCTGTTTTTT.

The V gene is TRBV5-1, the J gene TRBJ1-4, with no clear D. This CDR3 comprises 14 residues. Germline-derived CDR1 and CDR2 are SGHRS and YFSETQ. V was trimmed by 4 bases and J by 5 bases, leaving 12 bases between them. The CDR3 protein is CASSPSGENEKLFF. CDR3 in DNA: TGCGCCAGCAGCCCCTCCGGGGAGAATGAAAAACTGTTTTTT.

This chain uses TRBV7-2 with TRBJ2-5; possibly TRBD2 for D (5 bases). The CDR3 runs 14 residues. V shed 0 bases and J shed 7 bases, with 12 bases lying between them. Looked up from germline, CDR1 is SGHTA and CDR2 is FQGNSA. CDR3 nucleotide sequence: TGTGCCAGCAGCTTAGCAGTGCCCCGGGGGACCCAGTACTTC. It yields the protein CASSLAVPRGTQYF.

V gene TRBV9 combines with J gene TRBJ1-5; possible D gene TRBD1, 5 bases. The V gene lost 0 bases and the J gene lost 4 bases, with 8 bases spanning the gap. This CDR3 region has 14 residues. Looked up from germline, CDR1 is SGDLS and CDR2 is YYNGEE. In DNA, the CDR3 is TGTGCCAGCAGCGTAGCTGGGGGGAATCAGCCCCAGCATTTT. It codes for CASSVAGGNQPQHF. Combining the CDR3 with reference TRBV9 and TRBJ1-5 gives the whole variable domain DSGVTQTPKHLITATGQRVTLRCSPRSGDLSVYWYQQSLDQGLQFLIQYYNGEERAKGNILERFSAQQFPDLHSELNLSSLELGDSALYFCASSVAGGNQPQHFGDGTRLSIL.

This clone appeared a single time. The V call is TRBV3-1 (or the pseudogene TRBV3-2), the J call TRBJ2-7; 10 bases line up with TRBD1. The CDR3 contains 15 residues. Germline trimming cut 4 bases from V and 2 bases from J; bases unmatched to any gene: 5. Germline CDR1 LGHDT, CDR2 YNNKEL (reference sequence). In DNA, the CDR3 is TGTGCCAGCAGCCTAACGACAGGGGGCCCCTACGAGCAGTACTTC. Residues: CASSLTTGGPYEQYF.

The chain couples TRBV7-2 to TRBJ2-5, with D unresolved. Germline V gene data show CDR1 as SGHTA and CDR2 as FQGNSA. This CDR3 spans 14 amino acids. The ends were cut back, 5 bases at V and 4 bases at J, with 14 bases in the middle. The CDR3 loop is CASSPVGWAETQYF. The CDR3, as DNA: TGTGCCAGCAGCCCCGTGGGTTGGGCAGAGACCCAGTACTTC.

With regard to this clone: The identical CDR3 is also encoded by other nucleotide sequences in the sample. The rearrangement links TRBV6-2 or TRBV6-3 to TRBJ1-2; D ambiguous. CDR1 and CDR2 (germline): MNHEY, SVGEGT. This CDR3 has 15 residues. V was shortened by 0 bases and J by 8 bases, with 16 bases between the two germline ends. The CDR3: CASSYSKLQMWGYTF. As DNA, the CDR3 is TGTGCCAGCAGTTACTCGAAATTACAGATGTGGGGCTACACCTTC.

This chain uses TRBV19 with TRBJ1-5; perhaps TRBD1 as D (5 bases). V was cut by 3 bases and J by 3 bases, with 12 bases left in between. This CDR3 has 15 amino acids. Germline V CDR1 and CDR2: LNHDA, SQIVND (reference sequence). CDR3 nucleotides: TGTGCCAGTAGTATGCAGGCAGGGCTCAATCAGCCCCAGCATTTT. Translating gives CASSMQAGLNQPQHF.

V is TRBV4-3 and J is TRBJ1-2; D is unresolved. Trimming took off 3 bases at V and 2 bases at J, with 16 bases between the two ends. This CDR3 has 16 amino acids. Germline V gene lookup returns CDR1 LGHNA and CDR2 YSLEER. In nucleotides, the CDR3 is TGCGCCAGCAGCCAGGGCCTAACGGGGTTAAACTATGGCTACACCTTC. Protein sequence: CASSQGLTGLNYGYTF.

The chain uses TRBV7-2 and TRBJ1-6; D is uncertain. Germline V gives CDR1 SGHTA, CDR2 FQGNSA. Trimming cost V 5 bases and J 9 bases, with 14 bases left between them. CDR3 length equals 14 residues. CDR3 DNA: TGTGCCAGCAGCCCCGAAGCCATCGCTTCACCCCTCCACTTT. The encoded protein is CASSPEAIASPLHF.

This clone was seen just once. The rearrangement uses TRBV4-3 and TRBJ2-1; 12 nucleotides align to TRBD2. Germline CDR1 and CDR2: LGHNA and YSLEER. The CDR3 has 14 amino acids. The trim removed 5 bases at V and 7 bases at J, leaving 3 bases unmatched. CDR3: CASSGLAGRNEQFF. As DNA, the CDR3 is TGCGCCAGCAGCGGACTAGCGGGGAGGAATGAGCAGTTCTTC.

DNA for the CDR3: TGTGCCACCGCGCCTGCTAGCTCCTACAATGAGCAGTTCTTC. Its translation is CATAPASSYNEQFF. The chain has TRBV24-1 and TRBJ2-1; no clear D. The CDR3 length is 14 residues. Between the trimmed V and J ends, which lost 9 bases and 0 bases, there was a span of 11 bases. Germline V gene sequence: CDR1 KGHDR, CDR2 SFDVKD.

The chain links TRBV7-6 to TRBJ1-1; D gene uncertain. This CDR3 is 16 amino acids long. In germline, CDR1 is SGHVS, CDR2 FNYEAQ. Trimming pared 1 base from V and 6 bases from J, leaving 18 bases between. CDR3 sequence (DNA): TGTGCCAGCAGCTTAGATGGACTGGGGAAGTCGGCTGAAGCTTTCTTT. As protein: CASSLDGLGKSAEAFF.

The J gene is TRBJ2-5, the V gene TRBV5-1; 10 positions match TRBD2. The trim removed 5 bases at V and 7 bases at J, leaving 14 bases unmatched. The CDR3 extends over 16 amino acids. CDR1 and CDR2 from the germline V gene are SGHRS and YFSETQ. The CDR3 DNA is TGCGCCAGCAGTTTTAGCGGGAGGACTGAAGAAGGGACCCAGTACTTC. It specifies CASSFSGRTEEGTQYF.

The CDR3 DNA reads as TGTGCCAGCAGCGTAGGGGCTAGCGGGAGCTATGAGCAGTTCTTC. Its protein product is CASSVGASGSYEQFF. The chain uses TRBV9 and TRBJ2-1, with 10 positions matching TRBD2. This CDR3 has 15 amino acids. V lost 0 bases to trimming and J lost 8 bases; unmatched junction nucleotides: 5. CDR1 SGDLS and CDR2 YYNGEE come from the germline V gene. The full variable domain, completed using reference TRBV9 and TRBJ2-1, is DSGVTQTPKHLITATGQRVTLRCSPRSGDLSVYWYQQSLDQGLQFLIQYYNGEERAKGNILERFSAQQFPDLHSELNLSSLELGDSALYFCASSVGASGSYEQFFGPGTRLTVL.

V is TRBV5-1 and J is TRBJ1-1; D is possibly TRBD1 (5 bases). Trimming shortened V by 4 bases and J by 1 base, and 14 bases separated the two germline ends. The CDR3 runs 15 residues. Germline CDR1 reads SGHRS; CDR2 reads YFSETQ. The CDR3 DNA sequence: TGCGCCAGCAGCCCAGGGCCCCTAGGGAACACTGAAGCTTTCTTT. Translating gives CASSPGPLGNTEAFF.

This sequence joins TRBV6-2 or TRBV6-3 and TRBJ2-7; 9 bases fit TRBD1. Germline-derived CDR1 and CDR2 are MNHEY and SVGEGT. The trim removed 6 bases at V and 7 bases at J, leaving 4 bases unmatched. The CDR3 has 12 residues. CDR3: CASSHRGLEQYF. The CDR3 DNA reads TGTGCCAGCAGCCACAGGGGGCTGGAGCAGTACTTC.

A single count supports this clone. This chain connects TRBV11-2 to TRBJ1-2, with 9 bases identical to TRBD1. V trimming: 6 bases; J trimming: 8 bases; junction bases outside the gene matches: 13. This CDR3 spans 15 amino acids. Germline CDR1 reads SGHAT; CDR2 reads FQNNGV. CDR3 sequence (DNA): TGTGCCAGCAGTTCCGGGACAGGGTTGGGTCAGGGCTACACCTTC. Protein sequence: CASSSGTGLGQGYTF.